A single sample is the source of the 21 T cell receptor beta chains below, sequenced in a study of cytomegalovirus exposure and HLA in healthy donors (dated by TCRdb to about 2017). Preparation of the library involved the immunoSEQ multiplex PCR assay. For the multiplex PCR, a mixture combining 60 forward primers for TCR Vbeta segments and 13 reverse primers for TCR Jbeta segments was used. The clones in this table, taken by TCRdb from immuneACCESS, are in-frame only. Not every clone is retained; where verified, under half of the shortfall comes from an unresolved V gene, and the cause of the rest is unknown. A total of some 130,000 clones appear in this sample, roughly 89% of them only once. 4% to 6.5% of the sample is in the top ten clones. The sequenced sample consisted of PBMCs. Receptor source: a woman aged 25 to 39 in good health and CMV-seronegative.

This chain connects TRBV5-6 to TRBJ1-2; D perhaps matches TRBD1 (5 bases). The CDR3 length is 14 residues. Germline CDR1 SGHDT, CDR2 YYEEEE. The germline V and J ends were trimmed by 0 bases and 6 bases, with 12 bases remaining between them. The CDR3 nucleotides read TGTGCCAGCAGCTTGGGGGGGGACGGGGATGGCTACACCTTC. Protein: CASSLGGDGDGYTF.

CDR3 DNA: TGCGCCAGCAGCTCTGGACAGGGTGATGGCTACACCTTC. Translated: CASSSGQGDGYTF. The V gene is TRBV5-1, the J gene TRBJ1-2; 8 nucleotides agree with TRBD1. From germline, CDR1 is SGHRS and CDR2 YFSETQ. V shed 3 bases and J 6 bases; nucleotides not matched to a gene: 4. This CDR3 contains 13 residues.

The chain couples TRBV5-1 to TRBJ2-7, with 13 bases lining up with TRBD2. The CDR3 extends over 17 amino acids. Germline V gene lookup returns CDR1 SGHRS and CDR2 YFSETQ. Trimming cost V 0 bases and J 4 bases; bases outside gene matches: 7. The CDR3 reads CASSLATSGRAGYEQYF. The DNA for the CDR3 is TGCGCCAGCAGCTTGGCTACTAGCGGGAGGGCCGGATACGAGCAGTACTTC.

The chain couples TRBV28 to TRBJ1-2, with D possibly matching TRBD1 (6 bases). Germline loops: CDR1 MDHEN, CDR2 SYDVKM. Deletions cut 7 bases from V and 4 bases from J, with 13 bases between. The CDR3 consists of 13 residues. For the CDR3, the DNA is TGTGCCAGCATCGGGACAAACTTCTATGGCTACACCTTC. Translation: CASIGTNFYGYTF.

The chain joins TRBV27 to TRBJ2-3, with a possible D match to TRBD2 (6 bases). From germline, CDR1 is MNHEY and CDR2 SMNVEV (reference sequence). The CDR3 totals 14 residues. Trimming took off 2 bases at V and 1 base at J, with 7 bases between the two ends. DNA of the CDR3: TGTGCCAGCAGTTTAACTAGCCGCACAGATACGCAGTATTTT. This encodes CASSLTSRTDTQYF.

The CDR3 DNA follows: TGTGCTAGTGGGACGGGGACTAGCGGTTCCTCAAATTACGAGCAGTACTTC. Translating gives CASGTGTSGSSNYEQYF. The chain combines TRBV12-5 with TRBJ2-7; 11 bases are shared with TRBD2. This CDR3 is built from 17 residues. The germline V gene has CDR1 LGHNT and CDR2 FRNRAP. Trimming removed 6 bases from V and 4 bases from J; junction bases left unmatched: 14.

This chain links TRBV7-8 with TRBJ2-1; D may be TRBD1 (6 bases). Germline CDR1 SGHVS, CDR2 FQNEAQ. CDR3 length: 15 amino acids. The V end lost 5 bases, the J end lost 2 bases, and 13 bases lay between the germline ends. The CDR3 loop is CASSATGRPYNEQFF. In nucleotides, the CDR3 is TGTGCCAGCAGCGCGACAGGACGACCCTACAATGAGCAGTTCTTC.

The rearrangement joins TRBV19 to TRBJ1-5, with TRBD1 matching over 10 bases. The CDR3 totals 15 residues. Trimming took 1 base from V and 4 from J; bases not matched to a gene: 1. Germline CDR1 is LNHDA and CDR2 is SQIVND (reference sequence). The CDR3 loop reads CASSIGDRGNQPQHF. DNA for the CDR3: TGTGCCAGTAGTATAGGGGACAGGGGAAATCAGCCCCAGCATTTT.

The V call is TRBV11-3, the J call TRBJ2-1, with 9 bases that match TRBD2. The CDR3 is 16 residues long. Germline-derived CDR1 and CDR2 are SGHNT and YENEEA. V lost 1 base to trimming and J lost 7 bases; unmatched junction nucleotides: 8. The CDR3 DNA sequence: TGTGCCAGCAGCTTAGCGGTTAGCGGGGGTGGTAATGAGCAGTTCTTC. Its translation is CASSLAVSGGGNEQFF.

The rearrangement uses TRBV6-6 and TRBJ1-1; 9 nucleotides line up with TRBD1. The V and J ends lost 4 bases and 0 bases, in that order; junction bases with no gene match: 0. CDR3 length: 14 residues. Looked up from germline, CDR1 is MNHNY and CDR2 is SVGAGI (reference sequence). CDR3 nucleotide sequence: TGTGCCAGCAGTTGGACAGGGGTGAACACTGAAGCTTTCTTT. Amino acid sequence: CASSWTGVNTEAFF.

The rearrangement joins TRBV7-3 to TRBJ2-7; 10 bases line up with TRBD2. J gave up 7 bases and V 0 bases, and 3 bases lay outside the gene matches. Germline assignment: CDR1 SGHTA and CDR2 FQGTGA. There are 14 residues in the CDR3. CDR3 nucleotide sequence: TGTGCCAGCAGCTTAACAGGGGGACTAGCGGAGCAGTACTTC. Its protein is CASSLTGGLAEQYF.

The chain couples TRBV15 to TRBJ1-1; TRBD1 matches at 9 bases. The CDR3 contains 14 residues. The V and J ends lost 1 base and 4 bases, in that order; junction bases with no gene match: 1. Germline V CDR1 and CDR2: LNHNV, YYDKDF (reference sequence). Here the CDR3 DNA reads TGTGCCACCAGCAGAGGGGGACAGGGCACTGAAGCTTTCTTT. It yields the protein CATSRGGQGTEAFF.

Comment on this clone: Mismatch with germline at one junction end may stem from a read error. The V call is TRBV2, the J call TRBJ2-7, with a possible D match to TRBD1 (5 bases). Germline assignment: CDR1 SNHLY and CDR2 FYNNEI. The CDR3 spans 12 residues. The chain's CDR3 is CASSEEGIRTNF. For the CDR3, the DNA is TGTGCCAGCAGTGAAGAGGGGATTAGGACGAACTTC.

This chain uses TRBV7-6 with TRBJ2-7; D unresolved. Germline CDR1 SGHVS, CDR2 FNYEAQ. CDR3 length: 15 amino acids. V shed 3 bases and J shed 0 bases, with 12 bases lying between them. The chain's CDR3 is CASSFERTPSYEQYF. The CDR3 DNA follows: TGTGCCAGCAGCTTCGAACGTACTCCCTCCTACGAGCAGTACTTC.

The rearrangement links TRBV7-9 to TRBJ2-4, with D possibly matching TRBD2 (6 bases). The CDR3 length is 16 residues. Germline CDR1 SEHNR, CDR2 FQNEAQ (reference sequence). Trimming removed 1 base from V and 0 bases from J, with 10 bases in between. CDR3 in amino acids: CASSLGAGLAKNIQYF. The CDR3 DNA sequence: TGTGCCAGCAGCTTAGGGGCGGGATTAGCCAAAAACATTCAGTACTTC.

This chain uses TRBV25-1 with TRBJ1-2, with 8 bases that match TRBD1. This CDR3 is 17 amino acids long. V dropped 0 bases and J dropped 2; count of bases not matched to a gene: 8. From germline, CDR1 is MGHDK and CDR2 SYGVNS. The CDR3: CASSEYWTGNPNYGYTF. The CDR3 region has the DNA TGTGCCAGCAGTGAATACTGGACAGGGAATCCCAACTATGGCTACACCTTC.

The chain combines TRBV5-4 with TRBJ2-7; tentative D call: TRBD1 (5 bases). Looked up from germline, CDR1 is SGHNT and CDR2 is YYREEE (reference sequence). V gave up 1 base and J gave up 7 bases, with 15 bases separating them. This CDR3 has 14 residues. The CDR3 region is CASSLTGPWEEQYF. The CDR3 DNA sequence: TGTGCCAGCAGCTTGACAGGACCCTGGGAAGAGCAGTACTTC.

This chain joins TRBV29-1 and TRBJ1-2; D is perhaps TRBD1 (5 bases). Looked up from germline, CDR1 is SQVTM and CDR2 is ANQGSEA. The CDR3 is 11 amino acids. V lost 3 bases, J lost 5 bases, and 7 bases lay in between. In DNA form, the CDR3 reads TGCAGCGTTGAGACAGAGTATGGCTACACCTTC. Protein: CSVETEYGYTF.

This clone appeared a single time. The J gene is TRBJ2-5, the V gene TRBV27; TRBD1 aligns across 8 bases. CDR1 and CDR2 from the germline V gene are MNHEY and SMNVEV (reference sequence). The CDR3 sequence is 14 residues long. V lost 5 bases, J lost 5 bases, and 7 bases stayed unmatched. The CDR3 sequence: CASSQTGDRETQYF. Written as DNA, the CDR3 is TGTGCCAGCAGTCAGACAGGGGATCGGGAGACCCAGTACTTC.

This chain connects TRBV2 to TRBJ2-3; 7 bases are a match to TRBD2. CDR1 and CDR2 from the germline V gene are SNHLY and FYNNEI. This CDR3 contains 15 residues. V lost 8 bases, J lost 3 bases, and 11 bases stayed unmatched. The DNA for the CDR3 is TGTGCCAGCTTGGAGCCATCGGGAGGTACAGATACGCAGTATTTT. It encodes CASLEPSGGTDTQYF.

The chain employs TRBV2 and TRBJ2-1, with TRBD2 identical over 12 bases. The V gene's germline CDR1 is SNHLY and CDR2 FYNNEI. This CDR3 comprises 18 residues. The V and J ends lost 8 bases and 0 bases, in that order; junction bases with no gene match: 11. CDR3 coding DNA: TGTGCCAGCGTGACTAGCGGGAGAATCAGTGGCTCCTACAATGAGCAGTTCTTC. This codes for CASVTSGRISGSYNEQFF.